These T cell receptor beta chains were read from a single sample in a study of T cells in Graves' hyperthyroidism and ophthalmopathy. TCRdb reprocessed the multiplex PCR reads via MiXCR and lists one record per CDR3 protein. The data contain a few hundred thousand distinct CDR3 sequences, roughly a fifth of them seen just once; the ten biggest clones take up under 40%. The material sequenced was blood. All receptors derive from a man in his fifties or sixties with Graves' ophthalmopathy. Each CDR3 is given with its conserved first and last residue. D genes are given only for firm matches. The listing skips clone size in some rows; elsewhere it reads once, few, many or a size class.

j_gene: TRBJ2-1; v_gene: TRBV5-8; len: 11; abundance: few; d_gene: -; CDR3nt: TGTGCCAGCAGCCTGCTTAATGAGCAGTTCTTC; CDR3aa: CASSLLNEQFF
j_gene: TRBJ2-3; v_gene: TRBV18; len: 14; abundance: many; d_gene: TRBD2; CDR3nt: TGTGCCAGCTCAAGAGCGGGGAAGGCAGATACGCAGTATTTT; CDR3aa: CASSRAGKADTQYF
j_gene: TRBJ2-5; v_gene: TRBV28; len: 15; abundance: once; d_gene: TRBD2; CDR3nt: TGTGCCAGCAGTTTATCAGCGGGAGGGGTAGAGCCCCAGTACTTC; CDR3aa: CASSLSAGGVEPQYF
j_gene: TRBJ2-3; v_gene: TRBV5-1; len: 21; abundance: many; d_gene: TRBD2; CDR3nt: TGCGCCAGCAGCCCGAGGCCCCCTGGTATAGCGGGAGTAATGAGCACAGATACGCAGTATTTT; CDR3aa: CASSPRPPGIAGVMSTDTQYF
j_gene: TRBJ1-2; v_gene: TRBV6-1; len: 14; abundance: many; d_gene: -; CDR3nt: TGTGCCAGCAAGACGGTCCGACAGGAAACTGGCTACACCTTC; CDR3aa: CASKTVRQETGYTF
j_gene: TRBJ2-5; v_gene: TRBV20-1; len: 15; abundance: -; d_gene: -; CDR3nt: TGCAGTGCCGAATCACAGGGAGAGGGGGAAGAGACCCAGTACTTC; CDR3aa: CSAESQGEGEETQYF
j_gene: TRBJ1-1; v_gene: TRBV20-1; len: 14; abundance: many; d_gene: -; CDR3nt: TGCAGTGCTATGGGGCCCCAGATGAACACTGAAGCTTTCTTT; CDR3aa: CSAMGPQMNTEAFF
j_gene: TRBJ2-2; v_gene: TRBV5-6; len: 14; abundance: few; d_gene: -; CDR3nt: TGTGCCAGCAACCTCCGAGGGGACAACGGGGAGCTGTTTTTT; CDR3aa: CASNLRGDNGELFF
j_gene: TRBJ2-2; v_gene: TRBV24-1; len: 17; abundance: -; d_gene: -; CDR3nt: TGTGCCACCAGTGCGGGGGTTTGGCGGGAAGGCACCGGGGAGCTGTTTTTT; CDR3aa: CATSAGVWREGTGELFF
j_gene: TRBJ1-5; v_gene: TRBV27; len: 16; abundance: many; d_gene: -; CDR3nt: TGTGCCAGCAGTTTCTCGGGGGGAAGAAGCAATCAGCCCCAGCATTTT; CDR3aa: CASSFSGGRSNQPQHF
j_gene: TRBJ2-7; v_gene: TRBV7-8; len: 18; abundance: many; d_gene: -; CDR3nt: TGTGCCAGCAGCTTATTTCCCTTTCGGACAAGGGACTCCTACGAGCAGTACTTC; CDR3aa: CASSLFPFRTRDSYEQYF
j_gene: TRBJ2-7; v_gene: TRBV10-3; len: 11; abundance: few; d_gene: -; CDR3nt: TGTGCCATCAGTGCTGACTACGAGCAGTACTTC; CDR3aa: CAISADYEQYF